The rows below give T cell receptor beta chains drawn from one sample of a study of cytomegalovirus exposure and HLA in healthy donors. Libraries were prepared by immunoSEQ multiplex PCR; TCRdb keeps only in-frame clonotypes and omits some of them. The data contain some 190,000 clones, roughly 78% of them singletons. Sequenced: PBMCs. The receptors come from a woman in her thirties in good health and CMV-seronegative. CDR3s leave out the opening cysteine and the closing phenylalanine or tryptophan. The D gene is left open where the match is weak.

TRBV11-2	TRBJ1-2	TRBD1	ASSRARDRAPYT
TRBV18	TRBJ1-1	NA	ASSPLGVRNTEAF
TRBV18	TRBJ2-7	NA	ASSPDNEQY
TRBV9	TRBJ2-7	NA	ASSVAQGYEQY
TRBV6-6	TRBJ2-7	NA	ASSPTRLLGDYEQY
TRBV30	NA	TRBD1	AWRVWGQGTYEQY
TRBV4-1	TRBJ1-1	NA	ASSREVSRNTEAF
TRBV12-5	TRBJ2-2	NA	ASGPRGTGELF
TRBV30	TRBJ1-5	NA	AWSPTGIQPQH
TRBV2	TRBJ1-2	NA	ASSPGGGGYGYT
TRBV7-6	TRBJ1-2	NA	ASQLGPGHGYT
TRBV6-5	TRBJ1-2	NA	ASSPRQGRYGYT
TRBV6-1	TRBJ1-5	NA	ASSALQVSNQPQH
TRBV14	TRBJ1-1	NA	ASSQVAGAYTEAF
TRBV12-5	TRBJ2-4	NA	ASGEGRRGNIQY
TRBV9	TRBJ2-5	TRBD1	ASSVDQGAETQY
TRBV5-1	TRBJ1-2	TRBD1	ASSYDRAGYT
TRBV5-1	TRBJ1-2	TRBD1	ASSPLTGGNYGYT
TRBV6-5	TRBJ1-2	NA	ASSYQGSYGYT
TRBV9	TRBJ2-2	NA	ASRRGGPHTGELF
TRBV5-1	TRBJ2-1	NA	ASSLVATVHNEQF
TRBV5-8	TRBJ1-5	NA	ASSFIRGSYSNQPQH
TRBV7-8	TRBJ1-5	NA	ASTGQSGQPQH
TRBV5-4	TRBJ2-7	TRBD2	ASSPGLAGYEQY
TRBV5-4	TRBJ1-2	TRBD1	ASSLTGAYGYT
TRBV10-1	TRBJ2-1	TRBD1	ASSTPDRGNEQF
TRBV4-2	TRBJ2-3	TRBD2	ASSQSAAGGRTDTQY
TRBV4-3	TRBJ1-2	TRBD1	ASSQDEGGEANYGYT
TRBV19	TRBJ1-1	NA	ASSIVVFRPRYEAEAF
TRBV5-1	TRBJ2-1	NA	ASSPEVQTGSLQF
TRBV9	TRBJ1-1	TRBD1	ASSVVGGQPNTEAF
TRBV28	TRBJ2-7	TRBD2	ASIIGGGQGLGEQY
TRBV4-1	TRBJ1-1	NA	ASSQVGNTEAF
TRBV11-2	TRBJ1-2	NA	ASSLDEGDGYT
TRBV9	TRBJ1-5	NA	ASSVSKGKSQPQH
TRBV6-6	TRBJ2-7	TRBD1	ASRHRDRAYEQY
TRBV5-5	TRBJ1-1	NA	ASSLEPEAF